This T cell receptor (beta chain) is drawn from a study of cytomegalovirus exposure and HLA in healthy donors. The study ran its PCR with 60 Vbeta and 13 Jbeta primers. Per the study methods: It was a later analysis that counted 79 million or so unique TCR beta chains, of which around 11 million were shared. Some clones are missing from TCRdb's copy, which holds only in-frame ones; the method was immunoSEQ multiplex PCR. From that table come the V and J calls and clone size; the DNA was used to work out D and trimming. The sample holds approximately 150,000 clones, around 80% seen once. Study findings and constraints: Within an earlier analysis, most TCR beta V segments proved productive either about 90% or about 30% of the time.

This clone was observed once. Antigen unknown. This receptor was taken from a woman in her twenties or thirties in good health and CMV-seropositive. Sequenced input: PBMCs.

The DNA of the CDR3 is TGTGCCAGCAGTGAGCTCCAGGGGGCACCCTACAATGAGCAGTTCTTC. Translated: CASSELQGAPYNEQFF. The V call is TRBV25-1, the J call TRBJ2-1, with TRBD1 matching over 8 bases. V dropped 3 bases and J dropped 2; count of bases not matched to a gene: 6. The CDR3 contains 16 residues. The V gene's germline CDR1 is MGHDK and CDR2 SYGVNS.